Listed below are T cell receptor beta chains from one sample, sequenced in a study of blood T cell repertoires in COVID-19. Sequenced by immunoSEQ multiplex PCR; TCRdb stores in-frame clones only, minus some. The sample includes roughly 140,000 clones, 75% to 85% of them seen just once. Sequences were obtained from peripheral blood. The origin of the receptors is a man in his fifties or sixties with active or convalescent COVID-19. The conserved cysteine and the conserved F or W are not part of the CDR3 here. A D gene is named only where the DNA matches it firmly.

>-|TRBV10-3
AISRTDSYNEQF
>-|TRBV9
ASSPQGLEGLEQY
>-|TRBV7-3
ASASGLGGDTQY
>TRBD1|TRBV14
ASSQLFRTGVNNEQF
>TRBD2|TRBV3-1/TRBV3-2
ASSPIGLAGGPVTGELF
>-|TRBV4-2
ASSGRRGGPNEKLF
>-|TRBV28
ASSPWTFQPQH
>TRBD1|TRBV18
ASSPRQGGQPQH
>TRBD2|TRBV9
ASSVGTSGTDTQY
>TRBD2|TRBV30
ACLGREGYEQY
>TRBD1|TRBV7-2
ASSLSPPGQGITQPQH
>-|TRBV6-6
ASTPPGGETQY
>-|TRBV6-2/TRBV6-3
ASSYERNYGYT
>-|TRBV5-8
ASSLETGSTRNTIY
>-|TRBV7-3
ASSSLGESDTQY
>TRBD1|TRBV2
ASSAGTGGSGELF
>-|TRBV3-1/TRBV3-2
ASSQDPSSGNTIY
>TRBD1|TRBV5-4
ASSLEQGPNYGYT
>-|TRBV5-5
ASSLVGKGANEKLF
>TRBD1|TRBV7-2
ASSSQGRSYNEQF
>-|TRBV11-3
ASSLGGGEQY
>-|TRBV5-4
ASTRSRDTEAF
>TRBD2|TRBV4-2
ASSPQGEGRETQY
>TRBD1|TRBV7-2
ASSSGTGQYGYT
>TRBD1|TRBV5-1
ASSFDRDRDEQF
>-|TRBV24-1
ATSDFGDQPQH
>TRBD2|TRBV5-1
ASSLGWEGPYEQY
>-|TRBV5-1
ASSFSGRPEETQY
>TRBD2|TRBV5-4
ASSLGAGAEF
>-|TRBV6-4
ASSNQGADTQY
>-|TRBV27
ASSLRSYEQY
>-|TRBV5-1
ASSVVVAGEQY
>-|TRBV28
ASSLIGGGATNEKLF
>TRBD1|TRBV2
ASSGLMGQGGQKLF
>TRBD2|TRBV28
AAAGLAGHFSYEQY
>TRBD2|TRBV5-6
ASSFRGVTTGANVLT
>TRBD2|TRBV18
ASQGLARTGELF